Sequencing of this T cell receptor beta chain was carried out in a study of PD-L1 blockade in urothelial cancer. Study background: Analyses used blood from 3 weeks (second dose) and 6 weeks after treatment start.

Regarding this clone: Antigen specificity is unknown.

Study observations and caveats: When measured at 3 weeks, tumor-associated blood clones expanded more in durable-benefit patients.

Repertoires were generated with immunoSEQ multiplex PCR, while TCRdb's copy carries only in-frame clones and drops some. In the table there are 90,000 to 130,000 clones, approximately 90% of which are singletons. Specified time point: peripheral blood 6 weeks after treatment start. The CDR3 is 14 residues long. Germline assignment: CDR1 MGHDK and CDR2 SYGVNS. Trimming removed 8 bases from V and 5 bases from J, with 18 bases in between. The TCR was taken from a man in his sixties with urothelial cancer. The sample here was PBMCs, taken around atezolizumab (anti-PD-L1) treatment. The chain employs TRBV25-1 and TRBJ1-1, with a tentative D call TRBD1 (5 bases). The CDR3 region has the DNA TGTGCCAGCGGACCAGTGGGGGGAATAACTGAAGCTTTCTTT. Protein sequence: CASGPVGGITEAFF.